This T cell receptor beta chain was recorded in a study of CD8+ T cells in alopecia areata (dated by TCRdb to the late 2010s). For the study in its entirety: The treated patients took part in an open-label pilot trial in which moderate-to-severe alopecia areata was treated with oral tofacitinib at 5 to 10 mg twice daily. Patients stayed on tofacitinib for 6 to 18 months and then had 6 months of follow-up off drug so that delayed response and recurrence could be assessed. Biopsies were taken from tofacitinib-treated patients at baseline and again at 4 and 24 weeks into treatment, and several of those patients also had a later scalp biopsy. In treated patients, disease severity was measured using the SALT score, which gives the percentage of scalp surface area affected. Scalp tissue and sorted CD4+ and CD8+ peripheral blood T cells from patchy and totalis/universalis alopecia areata patients and from healthy controls were covered by human TCRbeta sequencing. RNA came from the PAXgene miRNA kit for fixed scalp, the miRNeasy kit for PBMCs, and the RNeasy kit for mouse skin. In both human patients and the C3H/HeJ mouse model, the study applied high-throughput TCRbeta sequencing to look at T cell clonal expansion in alopecia areata. TCRbeta CDR3 regions were amplified by immunoSEQ multiplex PCR using 35 Vbeta forward and 13 Jbeta reverse primers. Clonality in the scalp was compared among normal scalp (n=4), patchy alopecia areata scalp (n=8), and alopecia totalis/universalis scalp (n=8). What the authors observed across the whole study: Because the treated cohort was small and had just a single nonresponder, larger studies are needed to establish links between baseline CD8+ expansion and response. Tofacitinib significantly decreased scalp clonality and the number of expanded CD8+ clones among the top 100 scalp clones. Compared with mice, TCR sequences shared between patients were less clear, possibly partly because of HLA diversity across the patient population. Scalp TCR repertoire analysis is complicated because resident alphabeta T cells in normal human skin are also sequenced, whereas mouse skin is dominated by gammadelta T cells. Lesional scalp, especially in alopecia totalis/universalis, showed higher clonality and more expanded CD8+ clones than normal scalp, suggesting antigenic drive. During tofacitinib treatment, many expanded lesional clones stuck around in both scalp and blood, and this persistence may partly explain why relapse happens after treatment is stopped.

This clone was counted only a few times. It lacks a known antigen. No much larger clone exists at a distance of one base, and base qualities are not known. The library was obtained by the immunoSEQ multiplex PCR assay. To provide template for TCR sequencing, every sample had RNA extracted and reverse transcribed into cDNA. SuperScript III was used for first-strand cDNA synthesis, primed with a 2:1 mix of oligo-dT and random hexamers. A synthetic immune receptor repertoire was used to assess amplification bias, and residual bias was removed computationally. For the original study's pipeline: After raw reads were preprocessed to remove errors, the CDR3 was defined following IMGT conventions as running from the conserved cysteine to phenylalanine. Clonality was computed as 1 minus the Shannon entropy, with the entropy normalized by log2 of the number of productive unique TCRs. CD4 or CD8 identity of scalp clones was inferred by cross-referencing scalp TCRbeta sequences with sorted blood CD4 and CD8 repertoires. Held by TCRdb, this immuneACCESS table contains in-frame sequences only and omits some clones. Under half of the omission traces to an unresolved V gene where checked; the cause of the rest is unknown. V and J calls and clone size follow that table, whereas D and trimming were derived from the DNA. This sample lists around 70,000 clones; over 25% were detected once. Under 15% of the sample comes from the top ten.

V is shortened by 5 bases, J by 3 bases, and the region joining them spans 15 bases. From a lookup of the germline V gene (reference sequence), CDR1 and CDR2 are SEHNR and FQNEAQ. The CDR3 holds 15 amino acids from the cysteine to the phenylalanine. The sequence is cut down to CDR3 DNA, 45 bases in frame from base 1. In the paper's terms, the time point label means: around 28 days on oral tofacitinib. The intended sense of this specimen's treatment or condition label: oral pan-JAK inhibitor, 5-10 mg twice daily. Lesional scalp punch biopsies and peripheral blood were obtained from alopecia areata patients. PBMCs were separated by density centrifugation and stained for CD3, CD4 and CD8, after which CD4+ and CD8+ T cells were sorted on a FACSAria.

The sequence came from a human donor with alopecia areata. Here the chain combines TRBV7-9 and TRBJ2-3; the D gene is perhaps TRBD1 or TRBD2, as each covers 5 bases. The sequenced sample was CD8+ T cells sorted from blood, obtained at week 4, from a patient treated with tofacitinib. The nucleotides are TGTGCCAGCAGCCCTATAGACAGAGGGACAGATACGCAGTATTTT. Translated, this is CASSPIDRGTDTQYF.